This TCR beta chain was observed in a study of molecular identifiers for immune sequencing clone quantification. Concerning this clonotype: Its specificity is unknown.

CDR1 and CDR2 from the germline V gene are SGHVS and FNYEAQ. With 5 bases removed from V and 1 base from J, the gap between germline ends came to 15 bases. The CDR3 consists of 15 residues. In preparing bulk TCR libraries, previously described methods and listed TCR primers were used. A single record per CDR3 protein comes from TCRdb applying MiXCR to the PCR reads. Of about half a million distinct CDR3 sequences detected, roughly 24% appear once; the ten largest clones hold about 0.75%. Broader study findings: Shared barcodes on identical TCR molecules could underestimate the sizes of highly expanded clones. Spiked Jurkat TCR RNA from one cell was reportedly detectable among about 910,000 naive cells.

The rearrangement joins TRBV7-6 to TRBJ2-7, with a weak D call TRBD2 (5 bases). The sequenced sample was naive CD8+ T cells from blood, with Jurkat cell RNA spiked in. This sample's subset: FACS-sorted CD8+CD4-CCR7+CD45RA+ naive T cells. This clonotype originated in a human donor in good health. Some libraries in this study had Jurkat cell RNA spiked in. This chain's CDR3 is CASSPVLDWSYEQYF. The CDR3 DNA follows: TGTGCCAGCAGCCCAGTCCTGGACTGGTCCTACGAGCAGTACTTC. The variable domain in full, completed from reference TRBV7-6 and TRBJ2-7, reads GAGVSQSPRYKVTKRGQDVALRCDPISGHVSLYWYRQALGQGPEFLTYFNYEAQQDKSGLPNDRFSAERPEGSISTLTIQRTEQRDSAMYRCASSPVLDWSYEQYFGPGTRLTVT.